The 28 T cell receptor beta chains presented below share a single source sample, sequenced in a study of CD8 T cells in Susac syndrome. RNA was extracted with the RNeasy kit, and a quantity of roughly 0.5 to 1 ug was reverse transcribed using random hexamers. TCRdb passed the immunoSEQ multiplex PCR reads through MiXCR, listing each CDR3 protein once. The table includes some 130,000 distinct CDR3 sequences, approximately 94% detected once. Sequencing was done on a sample of CD4+ T cells from PBMCs. The origin of the receptors is a human donor with multiple sclerosis.

This clonotype showed up just once. The rearrangement joins TRBV6-6 to TRBJ2-7, with 12 bases matching TRBD2. Germline lookup yields CDR1 MNHNY and CDR2 SVGAGI (reference sequence). The CDR3 extends over 14 amino acids. Unmatched junction bases numbered 6, after V lost 6 bases and J lost 6 bases. CDR3 bases: TGTGCCAGCAGGCTAGCGGGAGGGCCGGGCGAGCAGTACTTC. It encodes CASRLAGGPGEQYF.

This chain uses TRBV25-1 with TRBJ2-7; D is unclear. Germline V lookup: CDR1 MGHDK, CDR2 SYGVNS. The CDR3 sequence is 11 residues long. The V end was cut by 2 bases, the J end by 4 bases, with 3 bases between. This CDR3 reads CASSEVYEQYF. As DNA, the CDR3 is TGTGCCAGCAGTGAAGTATACGAGCAGTACTTC.

The chain has TRBV12-3 or TRBV12-4 and TRBJ2-3; no clear D gene. The germline V and J ends were trimmed by 7 bases and 6 bases, with 20 bases remaining between them. The CDR3 runs 15 residues. CDR3 in amino acids: CASTPWVWRNDTQYF. The CDR3 coding sequence is TGTGCCAGCACTCCCTGGGTCTGGCGGAATGATACGCAGTATTTT.

The CDR3 coding sequence is TGTGCCAGCAGCCAAGTTGGGCAGGGGACAGATACGCAGTATTTT. It encodes CASSQVGQGTDTQYF. The rearrangement joins TRBV4-2 to TRBJ2-3; possible D gene TRBD1, 6 bases. Per the germline V gene, CDR1 is LGHNA and CDR2 is YNFKEQ. The CDR3 has 15 amino acids. Trimming left V 1 base short and J 3 bases short, with 11 bases between.

The chain recombines TRBV5-1 with TRBJ1-2; D unclear. The CDR3 runs 13 residues. V gave up 4 bases and J gave up 5 bases, with 12 bases separating them. The germline V gene encodes CDR1 SGHRS and CDR2 YFSETQ. This chain's CDR3 is CASSDPAAYGYTF. In DNA, the CDR3 is TGCGCCAGCAGCGACCCAGCAGCATATGGCTACACCTTC.

Only one count was recorded for this clonotype. This sequence joins TRBV5-6 and TRBJ1-1; 7 positions agree with TRBD1. Per germline, CDR1 SGHDT and CDR2 YYEEEE. With V trimmed by 4 bases and J by 4 bases, 7 bases remained unmatched. The CDR3 runs 14 residues. CDR3 nucleotides: TGTGCCAGCAGCCACCGGACAGGACCCACTGAAGCTTTCTTT. Protein product: CASSHRTGPTEAFF.

The chain uses TRBV6-5 and TRBJ1-6; 10 bases fit TRBD1. After removal of 4 bases from V and 2 bases from J, the junction contained 5 bases not matched to a gene. Germline CDR1 reads MNHEY; CDR2 reads SVGAGI. The CDR3 runs 17 residues. CDR3 protein: CASSSGTGVAYNSPLHF. CDR3 in DNA: TGTGCCAGCAGTTCCGGGACAGGGGTCGCCTATAATTCACCCCTCCACTTT.

This chain links TRBV27 with TRBJ1-2; the match to TRBD1 covers 9 bases. Looked up from germline, CDR1 is MNHEY and CDR2 is SMNVEV (reference sequence). V dropped 3 bases and J dropped 4; count of bases not matched to a gene: 6. The CDR3 length is 15 residues. CDR3 DNA sequence: TGTGCCAGCAGTTTGCGGACAGGGGCCTTCTATGGCTACACCTTC. This encodes CASSLRTGAFYGYTF.

The chain has TRBV6-2 or TRBV6-3 and TRBJ1-1, with D maybe TRBD1 (5 bases). The ends were cut back, 6 bases at V and 0 bases at J, with 14 bases in the middle. In germline, CDR1 is MNHEY, CDR2 SVGEGT. The CDR3 consists of 15 residues. CDR3 in DNA: TGTGCCAGCAGGCCTTGGGGGAACCTGAACACTGAAGCTTTCTTT. This gives the protein CASRPWGNLNTEAFF.

V gene TRBV12-3 or TRBV12-4 combines with J gene TRBJ1-5; D is undetermined. V was clipped by 4 bases and J by 0 bases, with 10 bases between them. CDR3 length: 15 amino acids. The CDR3 nucleotides read TGTGCCAGCAGTTCACGACGGGCTAGCAATCAGCCCCAGCATTTT. This gives the protein CASSSRRASNQPQHF.

This chain uses TRBV5-1 with TRBJ2-7, with 10 bases that match TRBD1. The CDR3 is 14 amino acids. The V and J ends lost 8 bases and 5 bases, in that order; junction bases with no gene match: 10. Germline CDR1 SGHRS, CDR2 YFSETQ. The CDR3 coding sequence is TGCGCCAGTAAAACCGGGACAGGGGTGAACGAGCAGTACTTC. It codes for CASKTGTGVNEQYF.

The J gene is TRBJ2-5, the V gene TRBV18, with unresolved D. V was cut by 3 bases and J by 3 bases, with 8 bases left in between. In germline, CDR1 is KGHSH, CDR2 LQKENI. The CDR3 is 13 residues long. CDR3 nucleotide sequence: TGTGCCAGCTCACCCACATGGGAAGAGACCCAGTACTTC. Its translation: CASSPTWEETQYF.

This rearrangement joins TRBV27 to TRBJ2-5; 8 bases fit TRBD2. This CDR3 contains 13 residues. Unmatched junction bases numbered 6, after V lost 10 bases and J lost 2 bases. Germline CDR1 and CDR2: MNHEY and SMNVEV (reference sequence). CDR3 protein: CATRSGGQETQYF. The CDR3 DNA sequence: TGTGCCACCCGAAGCGGGGGTCAAGAGACCCAGTACTTC.

The CDR3 DNA sequence: TGTGCCAGCAGTTTGGGTGTAGCGGGGGAAGGTAATTCACCCCTCCACTTT. It codes for CASSLGVAGEGNSPLHF. The chain couples TRBV12-3 or TRBV12-4 to TRBJ1-6; possibly TRBD1 for D (5 bases). This CDR3 spans 17 amino acids. With 3 bases removed from V and 6 bases from J, the gap between germline ends came to 18 bases.

This chain uses TRBV19 with TRBJ2-1, with a tentative D call TRBD1 (6 bases). The germline V and J ends were trimmed by 0 bases and 9 bases, with 15 bases remaining between them. CDR1 and CDR2 from the germline V gene are LNHDA and SQIVND (reference sequence). CDR3 length equals 15 residues. CDR3 protein: CASSIDPGATSEQFF. The CDR3 DNA reads as TGTGCCAGTAGTATAGATCCAGGGGCTACGAGTGAGCAGTTCTTC.

This chain connects TRBV28 to TRBJ2-6; TRBD2 might be the D (6 bases). Germline assignment: CDR1 MDHEN and CDR2 SYDVKM. Deletions cut 11 bases from V and 4 bases from J, with 18 bases between. CDR3 length: 15 amino acids. The CDR3 here is CAGGGEVAGANVLTF. The CDR3, as DNA: TGTGCCGGAGGCGGGGAGGTGGCCGGGGCCAACGTCCTGACTTTC.

The chain combines TRBV3-1 with TRBJ1-2; D ambiguous. Per the germline V gene, CDR1 is LGHDT and CDR2 is YNNKEL (reference sequence). V was clipped by 4 bases and J by 9 bases, with 18 bases between them. This CDR3 has 14 amino acids. The CDR3 sequence: CASSPPVPGGSYTF. The CDR3 DNA reads as TGTGCCAGCAGCCCTCCGGTTCCGGGTGGGAGCTACACCTTC.

V gene TRBV2 combines with J gene TRBJ1-4; TRBD1 matches 7 bases. J gave up 8 bases and V 5 bases, and 5 bases lay outside the gene matches. Germline V gene data show CDR1 as SNHLY and CDR2 as FYNNEI. The CDR3 contains 13 residues. In DNA, the CDR3 is TGTGCCAGCAGTAGGGGGCTTAAGGAAAAACTGTTTTTT. Amino acid sequence: CASSRGLKEKLFF. Based on the CDR3 plus reference TRBV2 and TRBJ1-4, the full variable domain is EPEVTQTPSHQVTQMGQEVILRCVPISNHLYFYWYRQILGQKVEFLVSFYNNEISEKSEIFDDQFSVERPDGSNFTLKIRSTKLEDSAMYFCASSRGLKEKLFFGSGTQLSVL.

The gene calls are TRBV18 and TRBJ2-2; no clear D gene. This CDR3 is 16 amino acids long. CDR1 and CDR2 from the germline V gene are KGHSH and LQKENI. V was clipped by 0 bases and J by 4 bases, with 12 bases between them. CDR3 amino acids: CASSPPHRTATGELFF. In nucleotides, the CDR3 is TGTGCCAGCTCACCACCCCACCGAACCGCCACCGGGGAGCTGTTTTTT.

The CDR3, as DNA: TGTGCCAGCAGCCGACTCGTCTCAGATACGCAGTATTTT. Protein sequence: CASSRLVSDTQYF. The chain uses TRBV6-2 or TRBV6-3 and TRBJ2-3; no reliable D call. Trimming removed 6 bases from V and 4 bases from J, with 11 bases in between. CDR3 length: 13 amino acids. Germline-derived CDR1 and CDR2 are MNHEY and SVGEGT.

The rearrangement links TRBV18 to TRBJ2-4, with a weak D call TRBD2 (6 bases). Per the germline V gene, CDR1 is KGHSH and CDR2 is LQKENI. The CDR3 has 17 residues. Trimming took 3 bases from V and 0 from J, leaving 15 bases between them. The CDR3 DNA sequence: TGTGCCAGCTCACCTTTTGGGACTGGGATAGCCAAAAACATTCAGTACTTC. Its translation is CASSPFGTGIAKNIQYF.

The rearrangement uses TRBV2 and TRBJ1-2, with a tentative D call TRBD1 (5 bases). Germline V lookup: CDR1 SNHLY, CDR2 FYNNEI. V was shortened by 7 bases and J by 8 bases, with 17 bases between the two germline ends. This CDR3 has 13 residues. CDR3: CASIKTVSGGYTF. The CDR3 region has the DNA TGTGCCAGCATAAAGACAGTTTCGGGAGGCTACACCTTC.

This rearrangement joins TRBV18 to TRBJ1-1, with D hard to call. Per the germline V gene, CDR1 is KGHSH and CDR2 is LQKENI. The CDR3 contains 14 residues. V gave up 3 bases and J gave up 7 bases, with 15 bases separating them. The CDR3, as DNA: TGTGCCAGCTCACCCGGCCAAAACCGGCGTGAAGCTTTCTTT. Protein product: CASSPGQNRREAFF.

The V and J genes are TRBV12-3 or TRBV12-4 and TRBJ2-5; TRBD2 is a possible D gene (6 bases). This CDR3 is built from 12 residues. Trimming removed 2 bases at V and 5 bases at J, with 6 bases between. DNA for the CDR3: TGTGCCAGCAGTTTAACTAGCGAGACCCAGTACTTC. Translating it yields CASSLTSETQYF.

This sequence joins TRBV2 and TRBJ1-2; possible D gene TRBD1, 6 bases. Trimming cost V 9 bases and J 6 bases, with 17 bases left between them. Germline CDR1 and CDR2: SNHLY and FYNNEI. This CDR3 has 13 amino acids. CDR3 protein: CARLPQGRDGYTF. The CDR3 bases are TGTGCCAGGCTTCCACAGGGTAGGGATGGCTACACCTTC.

This clonotype was seen only once. This chain connects TRBV3-1 to TRBJ2-7, with a possible D match to TRBD2 (6 bases). This CDR3 spans 13 amino acids. Germline values: CDR1 LGHDT, CDR2 YNNKEL (reference sequence). V lost 6 bases and J 7 bases, leaving 16 bases between the germline ends. The CDR3 region is CASSFDPREEQYF. The CDR3 DNA reads TGTGCCAGCAGTTTTGACCCCCGGGAGGAGCAGTACTTC.

This clonotype was detected a few times. Its ends do not fully match the called genes, so a read error is possible. The chain combines TRBV6-2 or TRBV6-3 with TRBJ2-5; no reliable D call. This CDR3 has 12 residues. Germline CDR1 and CDR2: MNHEY and SVGEGT. In DNA form, the CDR3 reads TGTGCCAGCAGTGACTCCCAAGAGACCCAGTACTTC. Protein sequence: CASSDSQETQYF.

The chain carries TRBV29-1 and TRBJ1-2; D gene uncertain. The V end lost 4 bases, the J end lost 4 bases, and 13 bases lay between the germline ends. Germline CDR1 is SQVTM and CDR2 is ANQGSEA. This CDR3 has 13 residues. The CDR3 bases are TGCAGCGTTGGTAGACAACTCGGCTATGGCTACACCTTC. Translating gives CSVGRQLGYGYTF. Complete variable domain (other parts from reference TRBV29-1 and TRBJ1-2): SAVISQKPSRDICQRGTSLTIQCQVDSQVTMMFWYRQQPGQSLTLIATANQGSEATYESGFVIDKFPISRPNLTFSTLTVSNMSPEDSSIYLCSVGRQLGYGYTFGSGTRLTVV.